This TCR beta chain was documented in a study of control samples from healthy donors and cancer patients. CDR3 length: 16 residues. The junction had 11 bases not matched to a gene; V was cut back by 4 bases and J by 3 bases. From germline, CDR1 is LGHDT and CDR2 YNNKEL (reference sequence). This clone occurred a few times. Here immunoSEQ multiplex PCR was the method, and the copy in TCRdb shows in-frame clones only, minus some. The data hold under 300,000 clones, with over 70% observed a single time. The V and J genes are TRBV3-1 (or the pseudogene TRBV3-2) and TRBJ1-1, with 7 bases identical to TRBD1. What was sequenced was PBMCs. This TCR was sampled from a woman between 55 and 75 years old with lung cancer. In DNA form, the CDR3 reads TGTGCCAGCAGCCTCCAGGGGGGGGTACCGGACACTGAAGCTTTCTTT. It is translated as CASSLQGGVPDTEAFF.